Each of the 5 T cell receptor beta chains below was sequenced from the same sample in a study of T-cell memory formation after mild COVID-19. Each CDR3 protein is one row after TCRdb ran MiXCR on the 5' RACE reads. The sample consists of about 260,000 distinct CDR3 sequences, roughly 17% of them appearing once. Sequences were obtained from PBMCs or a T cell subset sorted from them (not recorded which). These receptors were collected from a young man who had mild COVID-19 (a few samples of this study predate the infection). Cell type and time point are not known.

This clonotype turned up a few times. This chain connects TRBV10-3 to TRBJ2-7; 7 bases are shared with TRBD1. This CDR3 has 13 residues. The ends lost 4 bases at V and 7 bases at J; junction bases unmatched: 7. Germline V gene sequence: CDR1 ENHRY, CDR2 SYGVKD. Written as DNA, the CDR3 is TGTGCCATCAGTGTGAGGGGGCAGGATGAGCAGTACTTC. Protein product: CAISVRGQDEQYF.

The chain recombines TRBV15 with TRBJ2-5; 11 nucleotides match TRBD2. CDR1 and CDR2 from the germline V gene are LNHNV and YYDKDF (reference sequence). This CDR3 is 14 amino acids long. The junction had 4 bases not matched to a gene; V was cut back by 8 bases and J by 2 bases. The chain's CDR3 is CATAGTSGQETQYF. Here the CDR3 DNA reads TGTGCCACCGCGGGGACTAGCGGACAAGAGACCCAGTACTTC.

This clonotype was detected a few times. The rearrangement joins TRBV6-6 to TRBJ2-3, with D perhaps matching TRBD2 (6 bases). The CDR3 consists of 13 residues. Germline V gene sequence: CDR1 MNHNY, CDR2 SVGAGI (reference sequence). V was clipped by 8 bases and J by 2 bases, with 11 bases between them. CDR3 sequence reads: CASRGGATDTQYF. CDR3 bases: TGTGCCAGCCGTGGCGGGGCCACAGATACGCAGTATTTT.

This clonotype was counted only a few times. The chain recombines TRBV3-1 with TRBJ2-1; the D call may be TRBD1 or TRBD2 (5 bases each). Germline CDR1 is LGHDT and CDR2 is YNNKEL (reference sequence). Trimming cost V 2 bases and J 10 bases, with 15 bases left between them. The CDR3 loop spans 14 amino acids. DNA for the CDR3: TGTGCCAGCAGCCAATTCCGGGGCTCCGGGGAGCAGTTCTTC. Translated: CASSQFRGSGEQFF.

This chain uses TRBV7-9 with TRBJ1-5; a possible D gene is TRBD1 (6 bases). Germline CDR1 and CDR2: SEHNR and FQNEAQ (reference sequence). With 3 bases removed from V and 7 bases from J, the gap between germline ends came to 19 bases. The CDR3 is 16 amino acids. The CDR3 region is CASSLASRDTGQPQHF. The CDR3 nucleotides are TGTGCCAGCAGCTTGGCTTCGAGGGACACGGGCCAGCCCCAGCATTTT.